This T cell receptor beta chain was identified in a study of T cells in Graves' hyperthyroidism and ophthalmopathy (dated by TCRdb to between 2017 and 2020). Regarding the study in general: Peripheral blood samples were taken at the time of initial diagnosis, prior to any treatment. Prospective prediction of ophthalmopathy was tested in an independent validation cohort consisting of 18 hyperthyroidism patients and around 17 patients who later progressed to ophthalmopathy. The 100 or so discovery patients were randomly divided into training and test sets at a 7:3 ratio. After blood sampling, hyperthyroidism patients were treated with methimazole at a starting dose of 30 mg daily, and ophthalmopathy patients were treated with high-dose intravenous methylprednisolone. To identify TCR V-J signatures that set the groups apart, the researchers used a discovery cohort of about a hundred patients, made up of 40 to 45 with Graves' ophthalmopathy and 57 with stable Graves' hyperthyroidism. The paper describes TCR Vbeta CDR3 sequencing of 140 or so peripheral blood samples, made up of roughly 45 ophthalmopathy patients, roughly 72 hyperthyroidism patients and 17 progressor patients. The study also compared thyroid tissue and blood T-cell repertoires from several Graves' hyperthyroidism patients.

Stable Graves' hyperthyroidism was defined as the absence of progression to ophthalmopathy over 18 months of follow-up. Hyperthyroidism patients were newly diagnosed, with disease duration under 2 months, and aged 18 to 65 years. The study excluded patients with uncontrolled infections, other autoimmune diseases, pregnancy or lactation. Diagnoses relied on clinical symptoms, serum thyroxine and TRAb, thyroid ultrasound and orbital computed tomography. PBMCs were isolated from approximately 10 ml of fresh peripheral blood by Ficoll-Paque density gradient centrifugation. Total RNA was extracted using Trizol reagent, and RNA quality was assessed on an Agilent 2100 Bioanalyzer. Comments on this clonotype: Its binding antigen is unknown. No base quality information exists; no much larger clone differs at one position.

TCR beta CDR3 regions were amplified from RNA transcripts. The TCR CDR3 was subjected to a first round of RT-PCR using the HTBI primer set and the Qiagen OneStep RT-PCR kit. The libraries were constructed in a second round of multiplex PCR and then size-selected and purified. Paired-end sequencing of the libraries was performed with 100 bp reads on an Illumina HiSeq2000. The published analysis was carried out like this. Raw data were processed with SOAPnuke, discarding reads with adapters, uncalled bases, mean Phred below 15, or no exact constant-primer or identifier match. High-quality paired reads were merged with COPE v1.2.5, and unique nucleotide sequences were defined as clonotypes. MiTCR v1.1 was used to align the clonotypes against IMGT TRBV, TRBD and TRBJ reference segments. Analysis was restricted to V-J combinations with a frequency above 0.0001, which covered roughly 99% of repertoires. A TCS score was defined as the ratio of F50 (clonal expansion) to E x V (chaos), with BLOSUM62-based TCRdist applied between CDR3 peptides within each V-J. Welch's t-statistics and random forest reduced around 550 V-J features to fewer than 15, which were used in a naive Bayes classifier (R e1071). TCRdb trimmed public reads at Q25 via fastp, called clones via MiXCR and kept in-frame beta chains. One record per CDR3 amino acid sequence lists the most common genes and DNA. The V and J calls and clone size come from TCRdb's table, not from the authors' own analysis. The sample data list fewer than 400,000 distinct CDR3 sequences, and around 17% of these were observed just once. Jointly, the top ten make up 33% of the sample.

Overall study outcomes, separate from this receptor: Blood samples also contained most of the expanded thyroid clonotypes (frequency above 0.001), which suggests that blood repertoires may reflect thyroid immune responses. A 13 V-J signature model separated ophthalmopathy from stable hyperthyroidism, with roughly 88% sensitivity and roughly 81% specificity in cross-validation and 80%/75% in testing. In validation, progression to ophthalmopathy was predicted by the model with roughly 71% sensitivity and 72% to 80% specificity, a median of about 6.4 months before onset. No statistical method was used to fix the sample size in advance, and group allocation was not hidden from the investigators.

The source material was blood. The receptor was derived from a man in his thirties or forties with Graves' hyperthyroidism.

The DNA sequence is TGTGCCAGCAATAGTGGGGGAACGCGAGAGACCCAGTACTTC. Its translation reads: CASNSGGTRETQYF. The chain couples TRBV5-4 to TRBJ2-5, with the D call tentatively TRBD1 or TRBD2, each fitting 5 bases. V is shortened by 6 bases, J by 4 bases, and the region joining them spans 16 bases. The CDR3, cysteine through phenylalanine, is 14 amino acids long. The sequence is cut down to CDR3 DNA, 42 bases in frame from base 1. Per the germline V gene (reference sequence), SGHNT is the CDR1 and YYREEE is the CDR2.